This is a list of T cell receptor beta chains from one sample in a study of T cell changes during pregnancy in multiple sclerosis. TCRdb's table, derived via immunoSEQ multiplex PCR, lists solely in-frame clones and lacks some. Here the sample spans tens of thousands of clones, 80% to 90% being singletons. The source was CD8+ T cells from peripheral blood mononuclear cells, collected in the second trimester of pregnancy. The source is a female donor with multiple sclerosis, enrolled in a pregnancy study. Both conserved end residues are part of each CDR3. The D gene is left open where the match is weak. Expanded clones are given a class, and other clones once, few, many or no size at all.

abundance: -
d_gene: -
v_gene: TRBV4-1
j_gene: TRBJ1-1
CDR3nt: TGCGCCAGCAGCCAGGTAGGCGGGGGGCAGAACACTGAAGCTTTCTTT
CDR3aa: CASSQVGGGQNTEAFF

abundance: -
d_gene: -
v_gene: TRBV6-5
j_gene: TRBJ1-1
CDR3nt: TGTGCCAGCAACGTCGGGTGGCACACTGAAGCTTTCTTT
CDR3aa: CASNVGWHTEAFF

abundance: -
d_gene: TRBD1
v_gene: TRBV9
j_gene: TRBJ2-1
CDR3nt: TGTGCCAGCAGCGTCCGGGACAGGGGTCAACTAGGGCTTGAACAGAGCCCTCGCCTCTATGAGCAGTTCTTC
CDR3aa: CASSVRDRGQLGLEQSPRLYEQFF

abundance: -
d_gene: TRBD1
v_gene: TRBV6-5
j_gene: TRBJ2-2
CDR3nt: TGTGCCAGCAGTTACTCAATGACAGGGGCCGGGGAGCTGTTTTTT
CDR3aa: CASSYSMTGAGELFF

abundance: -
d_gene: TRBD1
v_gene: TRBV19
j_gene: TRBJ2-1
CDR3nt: TGTGCCAGTAGTCCGACTCACAGGGGCCATGAGCAGTTCTTC
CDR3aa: CASSPTHRGHEQFF

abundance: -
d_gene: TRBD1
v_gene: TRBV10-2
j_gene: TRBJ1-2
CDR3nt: TGCGCCAGCAGTGATACCGGGACAGCCTTAAACTATGGCTACACCTTC
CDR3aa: CASSDTGTALNYGYTF

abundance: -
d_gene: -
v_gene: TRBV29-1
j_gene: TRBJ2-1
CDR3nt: TGCAGCGTTGTAGGGGGACTACTCAATGAGCAGTTCTTC
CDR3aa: CSVVGGLLNEQFF

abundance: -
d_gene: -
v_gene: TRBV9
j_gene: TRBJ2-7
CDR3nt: TGTGCCAGCAGCTTATCCGGGACTCCAAACTACGAGCAGTACTTC
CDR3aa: CASSLSGTPNYEQYF

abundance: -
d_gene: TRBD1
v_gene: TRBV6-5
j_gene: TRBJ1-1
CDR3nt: TGTGCCAGCAGTTTCTCAGGGGGCGCGACTGAAGCTTTCTTT
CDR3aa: CASSFSGGATEAFF

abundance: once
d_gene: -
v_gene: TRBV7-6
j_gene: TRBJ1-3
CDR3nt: TGTGCCAGCTCGTCCGGGGGATTCTCTGGAAACACCATATATTTT
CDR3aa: CASSSGGFSGNTIYF

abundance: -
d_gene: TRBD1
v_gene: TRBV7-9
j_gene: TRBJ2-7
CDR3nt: TGTGCCAGCAGCTCACGGGACAGGGTACCTTTGGAGCAGTACTTC
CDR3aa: CASSSRDRVPLEQYF

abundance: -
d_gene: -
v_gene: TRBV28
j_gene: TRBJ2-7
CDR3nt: TGTGCCAGCAGACAACGGGTAGCCTACGAGCAGTACTTC
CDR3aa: CASRQRVAYEQYF

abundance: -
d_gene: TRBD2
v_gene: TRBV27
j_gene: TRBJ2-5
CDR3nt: TGTGCCAGCAGTAGTCGGTCGGGGCGGGAGTACCAAGAGACCCAGTACTTC
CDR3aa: CASSSRSGREYQETQYF

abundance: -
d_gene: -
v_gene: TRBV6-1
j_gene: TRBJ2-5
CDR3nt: TGTGCCAGCAGCCTCTTCTTCCAAGAGACCCAGTACTTC
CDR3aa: CASSLFFQETQYF

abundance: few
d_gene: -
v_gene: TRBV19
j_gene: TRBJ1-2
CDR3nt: TGTGCCAGTAGTATTGTTCCGTCGGACTATGGCTACACCTTC
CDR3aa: CASSIVPSDYGYTF

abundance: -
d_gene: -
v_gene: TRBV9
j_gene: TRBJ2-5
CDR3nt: TGTGCCAGCAGCGTAGATTCGGGTAGTCTTGAGACCCAGTACTTC
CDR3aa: CASSVDSGSLETQYF

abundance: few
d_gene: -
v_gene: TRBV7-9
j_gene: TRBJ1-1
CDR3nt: TGTGCCAGCAGCCTACACAACACGGGCACTGAAGCTTTCTTT
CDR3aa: CASSLHNTGTEAFF

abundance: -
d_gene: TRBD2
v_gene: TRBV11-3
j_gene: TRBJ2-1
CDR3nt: TGTGCCAGCAGCTTAGACGGGACCACGGGGGGTGAGCAGTTCTTC
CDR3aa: CASSLDGTTGGEQFF

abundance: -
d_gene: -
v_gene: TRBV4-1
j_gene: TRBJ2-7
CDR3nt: TGCGCCAGCAGCCCCCTAGGTGGGGCCGAGCAGTACTTC
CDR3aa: CASSPLGGAEQYF

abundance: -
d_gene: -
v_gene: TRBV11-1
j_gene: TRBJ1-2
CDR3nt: TGTGCCAGCAGCCTCGGCACGGGTTTGGGCTACACCTTC
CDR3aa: CASSLGTGLGYTF

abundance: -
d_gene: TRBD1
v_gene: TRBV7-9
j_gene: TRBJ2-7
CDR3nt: TGTGCCAGCAGCTTCCGGGACAGCACCTACGAGCAGTACTTC
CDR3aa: CASSFRDSTYEQYF

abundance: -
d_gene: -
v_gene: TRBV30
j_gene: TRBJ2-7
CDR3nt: TGTGCCTGGAGTCGGCGGTTCTCCTACGAGCAGTACTTC
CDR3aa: CAWSRRFSYEQYF